This TCR beta chain emerged from a study of T cells in Graves' hyperthyroidism and ophthalmopathy. This clonotype was recorded many times. Its antigen is unidentified. The source material, RNA transcripts, was used to amplify TCR beta CDR3 regions. HTBI primers drove first-round RT-PCR of the TCR CDR3. TCRdb called the multiplex PCR reads again in MiXCR, with one record for every CDR3 protein. Of about 400,000 distinct CDR3 sequences detected, approximately 14% appear once; the ten largest clones hold around 20%. Study conclusions and caveats: A median around 6.8 months before onset, the model predicted ophthalmopathy. The blood repertoire included most of the expanded thyroid clonotypes above 0.001.

There are 13 residues in the CDR3. The V gene lost 5 bases and the J gene lost 0 bases, with 7 bases spanning the gap. The source of the PBMCs was 8 to 10 ml of fresh peripheral blood. Specimen: blood. The V call is TRBV12-3 or TRBV12-4, the J call TRBJ1-1; D call uncertain. The sequence came from a woman aged 25 to 39 with Graves' ophthalmopathy. The CDR3 bases are TGTGCCAGCAGTCCACTAGTGAACACTGAAGCTTTCTTT. Translated: CASSPLVNTEAFF.